This T cell receptor (beta chain) was recorded in a study of OX40 agonist ivuxolimab in advanced cancers. The CDR3 covers 15 residues. Germline CDR1 is SNHLY and CDR2 is FYNNEI. V trimming: 7 bases; J trimming: 3 bases; junction bases outside the gene matches: 12. Sequencing used immunoSEQ multiplex PCR; TCRdb keeps in-frame clones, though not all of them. The sample holds around 30,000 clones; approximately 89% are singletons and the top ten take more than 30%. The V call is TRBV2, the J call TRBJ2-7, with 7 nucleotides matching TRBD1. This TCR was recovered from an adult with an advanced solid tumor such as melanoma, head and neck, liver or kidney cancer. Here the sequenced sample was CD4+ or CD8+ T cells sorted from blood, taken in a trial of the OX40 agonist ivuxolimab. CDR3 amino acids: CASMVRTGLDYEQYF. Written as DNA, the CDR3 is TGTGCCAGCATGGTAAGGACAGGCCTCGACTACGAGCAGTACTTC. The full variable domain, with the rest looked up from reference TRBV2 and TRBJ2-7, is EPEVTQTPSHQVTQMGQEVILRCVPISNHLYFYWYRQILGQKVEFLVSFYNNEISEKSEIFDDQFSVERPDGSNFTLKIRSTKLEDSAMYFCASMVRTGLDYEQYFGPGTRLTVT.